Listed below are T cell receptor beta chains from one sample, sequenced in a study of shared clonotypes between healthy human individuals. Sequencing used immunoSEQ multiplex PCR; TCRdb keeps in-frame clones, though not all of them. This table holds some 500,000 clones, less than 96% found once. Sample: naive CD4+ T cells sorted from blood. The receptors derive from a young woman in good health. Each CDR3 is given with its conserved first and last residue. The order of the fields is D gene, clone size, J gene, V gene, CDR3 protein, CDR3 DNA. A D gene is named only where the DNA matches it firmly. Clone sizes are given selectively: once, few, many, or a class where the clone is expanded.

>NA|NA|TRBJ2-2|TRBV11-3
CASSLALNTGELFF
TGTGCCAGCAGCTTAGCCCTAAACACCGGGGAGCTGTTTTTT
>NA|NA|TRBJ2-7|TRBV7-2
CASSLGTDPYEQYF
TGTGCCAGCAGCTTAGGGACAGATCCCTACGAGCAGTACTTC
>NA|NA|TRBJ1-1|TRBV28
CASSHPLNTEAFF
TGTGCCAGCAGCCACCCCTTGAACACTGAAGCTTTCTTT
>TRBD2|once|TRBJ2-1|TRBV28
CASSLMTGTRELSSYNEQFF
TGTGCCAGCAGTTTAATGACCGGGACTAGGGAACTGAGCTCCTACAATGAGCAGTTCTTC
>NA|NA|TRBJ2-7|TRBV28
CASSSSGIPSYEQYF
TGTGCCAGCAGTTCATCCGGGATCCCTTCCTACGAGCAGTACTTC
>NA|NA|TRBJ2-1|TRBV6-5
CASTPRLYNEQFF
TGTGCCAGCACCCCCCGACTGTACAATGAGCAGTTCTTC
>TRBD1|NA|TRBJ2-7|TRBV6-1
CASRLPGQGVEQYF
TGTGCCAGCAGACTTCCGGGACAGGGTGTCGAGCAGTACTTC
>NA|NA|TRBJ1-1|TRBV20-1
CSAIPGSEAFF
TGCAGTGCGATCCCAGGGAGTGAAGCTTTCTTT
>NA|NA|TRBJ1-5|TRBV5-1
CASSLGQGPDQPQHF
TGCGCCAGCAGCTTGGGGCAGGGCCCCGATCAGCCCCAACATTTT
>TRBD1|NA|TRBJ1-1|TRBV19
CASSTNRGLPEAFF
TGTGCCAGTAGTACAAACAGGGGGCTACCTGAAGCTTTCTTT
>NA|NA|TRBJ1-4|TRBV27
CASSLSSSPSRGKLFF
TGTGCCAGCAGTTTATCGTCAAGCCCCTCGAGGGGAAAACTGTTTTTT
>NA|NA|TRBJ2-5|TRBV29-1
CSVGHASVQETQYF
TGCAGCGTTGGCCATGCCAGTGTCCAAGAGACCCAGTACTTC
>TRBD2|once|TRBJ2-7|TRBV6-6
CAIRPGLVSGEQYF
TGTGCCATCAGACCGGGACTAGTAAGTGGCGAGCAGTACTTC
>TRBD2|NA|TRBJ2-7|TRBV5-8
CASSLTSGTYEQYF
TGTGCCAGCAGCTTGACTAGCGGTACCTACGAGCAGTACTTC
>TRBD2|NA|TRBJ2-1|TRBV6-1
CAGRTSTLNEQFF
TGTGCCGGACGGACTAGTACGCTAAATGAGCAGTTCTTC
>TRBD2|NA|TRBJ2-7|TRBV5-4
CASSHPTSGSKDEQYF
TGTGCCAGCAGCCACCCGACTAGCGGGAGTAAGGACGAGCAGTACTTC
>NA|NA|TRBJ2-7|TRBV7-2
CASSLVAPYEQYF
TGTGCCAGCAGCTTAGTGGCCCCCTACGAGCAGTACTTC
>NA|NA|TRBJ2-7|TRBV6-1
CASSEGNPPYEQYF
TGTGCCAGCAGTGAGGGGAATCCCCCCTACGAGCAGTACTTC
>NA|NA|TRBJ2-7|TRBV11-2
CASSFQGGYEQYF
TGTGCCAGCAGCTTTCAGGGGGGGTACGAGCAGTACTTC
>NA|NA|TRBJ1-1|TRBV6-5
CASTKNTEAFF
TGTGCCAGCACGAAGAACACTGAAGCTTTCTTT
>NA|once|TRBJ1-1|TRBV7-9
CASSLVDREVAFF
TGTGCCAGCAGCTTAGTGGACCGGGAGGTAGCTTTCTTT
>NA|once|TRBJ2-1|TRBV14
CASSHLAVSYNEQFF
TGTGCCAGCAGCCACTTAGCGGTCTCCTACAATGAGCAGTTCTTC
>NA|NA|TRBJ2-1|TRBV7-3
CASSFQPLGSSYNEQFF
TGTGCCAGCAGCTTCCAACCACTGGGGAGCTCCTACAATGAGCAGTTCTTC
>NA|NA|TRBJ2-7|TRBV2
CASRQAYEQYF
TGTGCCAGCAGACAGGCCTACGAGCAGTACTTC
>TRBD2|NA|TRBJ2-7|TRBV7-8
CASSRPTSGREQYF
TGTGCCAGCAGCCGTCCGACTAGCGGGCGGGAGCAGTACTTC
>NA|NA|TRBJ2-7|TRBV5-4
CASSLGWGSTEQYF
TGTGCCAGCAGCTTGGGTTGGGGCAGTACCGAGCAGTACTTC
>NA|NA|TRBJ2-3|TRBV29-1
CSVPELESDTQYF
TGCAGCGTTCCCGAACTAGAATCGGATACGCAGTATTTT
>NA|once|TRBJ1-5|TRBV28
CASMSGQGYSNQPQHF
TGTGCCAGCATGAGTGGGCAGGGCTATAGCAATCAGCCCCAGCATTTT
>NA|NA|TRBJ1-1|TRBV19
CASIGRWTEAFF
TGTGCCAGTATCGGACGGTGGACTGAAGCTTTCTTT
>NA|NA|TRBJ2-1|TRBV11-1
CASSLVYNEQFF
TGTGCCAGCAGCTTAGTGTACAATGAGCAGTTCTTC
>NA|NA|TRBJ2-7|TRBV1
CTSSRDPSRSYEQYF
TGCACCAGCAGCCGCGACCCAAGCAGGTCCTACGAGCAGTACTTC
>NA|NA|TRBJ1-4|TRBV4-1
CASRVQEGRGSNEKLFF
TGCGCCAGCAGAGTACAAGAGGGCAGGGGTTCAAATGAAAAACTGTTTTTT
>TRBD1|NA|TRBJ2-2|TRBV27
CASRGTGTGELFF
TGTGCCAGCAGGGGGACAGGTACCGGGGAGCTGTTTTTT
>TRBD2|NA|TRBJ2-5|TRBV25-1
CASSDGQGSAGQETQYF
TGTGCCAGCAGTGATGGGCAGGGCTCAGCGGGGCAAGAGACCCAGTACTTC
>TRBD2|NA|TRBJ2-1|TRBV10-3
CAISPGLAASYNEQFF
TGTGCCATCAGTCCAGGACTAGCGGCTTCCTACAATGAGCAGTTCTTC
>NA|NA|TRBJ2-7|TRBV2
CASSGAGTPTYEQYF
TGTGCCAGCAGTGGGGCCGGGACTCCTACCTACGAGCAGTACTTC
>TRBD1|NA|TRBJ2-7|TRBV5-8
CASSPRGGQGIYEQYF
TGTGCCAGCAGCCCAAGGGGGGGACAGGGGATTTACGAGCAGTACTTC
>NA|NA|TRBJ2-7|TRBV7-9
CASSLLTGSYEQYF
TGTGCCAGCAGCTTGCTGACAGGATCCTACGAGCAGTACTTC
>TRBD2|NA|TRBJ2-1|TRBV6-4
CASTSGPGNEQFF
TGTGCCAGTACTAGCGGACCGGGAAATGAGCAGTTCTTC
>NA|NA|TRBJ2-7|TRBV19
CASSTHRLTGEQYF
TGTGCCAGTAGTACCCACCGTCTGACGGGGGAGCAGTACTTC
>NA|NA|TRBJ2-7|TRBV5-1
CASSPRIGGFDEQYF
TGCGCCAGCAGCCCCCGGATAGGGGGATTCGACGAGCAGTACTTC
>TRBD2|once|TRBJ2-3|TRBV5-8
CASSIGTSGWTDTQYF
TGTGCCAGCAGCATAGGGACTAGCGGGTGGACAGATACGCAGTATTTT
>TRBD1|NA|TRBJ2-1|TRBV2
CASIMDRVENNEQFF
TGTGCCAGCATTATGGACAGGGTCGAAAACAATGAGCAGTTCTTC
>NA|NA|TRBJ2-5|TRBV5-6
CASSLWMKETQYF
TGTGCCAGCAGCTTGTGGATGAAAGAGACCCAGTACTTC
>TRBD1|few|TRBJ1-2|TRBV5-1
CASSLLTTGPRGYTF
TGCGCCAGCAGCTTGCTAACGACAGGGCCGCGGGGCTACACCTTC
>TRBD1|NA|TRBJ2-7|TRBV10-2
CASSYSRGQGTHEQYF
TGCGCCAGCAGTTATTCCCGCGGACAGGGGACTCACGAGCAGTACTTC
>TRBD1|NA|TRBJ2-1|TRBV14
CASSQDWGQAPSEQFF
TGTGCCAGCAGCCAAGATTGGGGACAGGCACCCTCTGAGCAGTTCTTC
>TRBD1|NA|TRBJ1-2|TRBV28
CASSLAGQGSLYYGYTF
TGTGCCAGCAGTTTAGCCGGACAGGGATCTCTCTACTATGGCTACACCTTC
>TRBD2|NA|TRBJ2-3|TRBV7-9
CASSRPGLTTDTQYF
TGTGCCAGCAGCCGACCGGGACTAACCACAGATACGCAGTATTTT
>NA|NA|TRBJ1-6|TRBV7-9
CATSGDYNSPLHF
TGTGCCACCTCGGGGGATTATAATTCACCCCTCCACTTT
>NA|NA|TRBJ1-5|TRBV29-1
CSVARGIDQPQHF
TGCAGCGTCGCCCGGGGGATCGATCAGCCCCAGCATTTT
>NA|NA|TRBJ1-5|TRBV30
CAWSVANSNQPQHF
TGTGCCTGGAGTGTAGCAAATAGCAATCAGCCCCAGCATTTT
>NA|NA|TRBJ1-5|TRBV19
CASSETIGGRAVQPQHF
TGTGCCAGTTCAGAGACAATCGGGGGCAGGGCGGTTCAGCCCCAGCATTTT
>NA|NA|TRBJ2-2|TRBV5-1
CASSLGQNMNTGELFF
TGCGCCAGCAGCCTTGGACAGAACATGAACACCGGGGAGCTGTTTTTT
>NA|NA|TRBJ1-5|TRBV28
CASSLGPSGLQPQHF
TGTGCCAGCAGTTTAGGTCCCTCCGGTCTTCAGCCCCAGCATTTT
>NA|NA|TRBJ2-7|TRBV11-2
CASTSDRLNYEQYF
TGTGCCAGCACCAGTGACAGGCTAAACTACGAGCAGTACTTC
>NA|NA|TRBJ1-5|TRBV7-9
CASSLGEKPQHF
TGTGCCAGCAGCTTAGGGGAAAAGCCCCAGCATTTT